The 17 T cell receptor beta chains presented below share a single source sample, sequenced in a study of blood T cell repertoires in COVID-19. The table came from immunoSEQ multiplex PCR; TCRdb's copy has only in-frame clones and leaves some out. The profile covers around 30,000 clones, with 90% appearing a single time and roughly a fifth taken by the ten largest. Input material: peripheral blood. These receptors were obtained from an older man with acute or convalescent COVID-19.

The chain carries TRBV7-6 and TRBJ2-5, with D uncertain. CDR1 and CDR2 from the germline V gene are SGHVS and FNYEAQ. Trimming stripped 5 bases from V and 2 bases from J, with 12 bases between. The CDR3 covers 14 residues. CDR3 nucleotides: TGTGCCAGCAGCCAGAACAGATTACAAGAGACCCAGTACTTC. Residues: CASSQNRLQETQYF.

This sequence joins TRBV10-3 and TRBJ2-7; tentative D call: TRBD1 (5 bases). Trimming shortened V by 11 bases and J by 6 bases, and 14 bases separated the two germline ends. Germline CDR1 is ENHRY and CDR2 is SYGVKD. The CDR3 consists of 11 residues. CDR3 loop: CASRQSLEQYF. The CDR3 DNA is TGTGCCTCTCGACAGTCCCTCGAGCAGTACTTC.

The chain links TRBV14 to TRBJ1-1, with 7 bases aligning to TRBD1. The germline CDR1 and CDR2 sequences are SGHDN and FVKESK. This CDR3 spans 14 amino acids. Germline trimming cut 0 bases from V and 6 bases from J; bases unmatched to any gene: 4. CDR3 protein: CASSQDRGLAEAFF. CDR3 bases: TGTGCCAGCAGCCAAGATAGGGGGCTGGCTGAAGCTTTCTTT.

The chain joins TRBV7-8 to TRBJ1-2; no definite D call. The V and J ends lost 5 bases and 6 bases respectively, with 13 bases between them. Germline V gives CDR1 SGHVS, CDR2 FQNEAQ. There are 13 residues in the CDR3. As DNA, the CDR3 is TGTGCCAGCAGCATTTCCTGGTCGGATGGCTACACCTTC. It yields the protein CASSISWSDGYTF.

The chain combines TRBV24-1 with TRBJ1-5, with D hard to call. Per germline, CDR1 KGHDR and CDR2 SFDVKD. Trimming removed 4 bases from V and 3 bases from J, with 6 bases in between. The CDR3 sequence is 13 residues long. The CDR3 sequence: CATSDSFNQPQHF. The DNA of the CDR3 is TGTGCCACCAGTGACTCCTTCAATCAGCCCCAGCATTTT.

The gene calls are TRBV3-1 (or the pseudogene TRBV3-2) and TRBJ2-6; weak D call: TRBD1 (6 bases). Looked up from germline, CDR1 is LGHDT and CDR2 is YNNKEL (reference sequence). The CDR3 consists of 18 residues. V was trimmed by 2 bases and J by 4 bases, leaving 18 bases between them. The CDR3 reads CASSQRTESWWGANVLTF. The DNA for the CDR3 is TGTGCCAGCAGCCAACGGACAGAATCCTGGTGGGGGGCCAACGTCCTGACTTTC.

The chain is built from TRBV19 and TRBJ1-3, with TRBD1 matching 11 bases. The CDR3 has 16 amino acids. J was trimmed by 1 base and V by 5 bases; bases with no gene match: 4. Germline V gene lookup returns CDR1 LNHDA and CDR2 SQIVND (reference sequence). Here the CDR3 reads CASSAGQGASGNTIYF. The DNA for the CDR3 is TGTGCCAGTAGTGCCGGACAGGGGGCATCTGGAAACACCATATATTTT.

The table lists this clone with a count of one. The J gene is TRBJ2-2, the V gene TRBV9; TRBD1 might be the D (6 bases). This CDR3 comprises 15 residues. The germline V gene has CDR1 SGDLS and CDR2 YYNGEE. Trimming pared 2 bases from V and 4 bases from J, leaving 12 bases between. The CDR3 nucleotides read TGTGCCAGCAGCGTTCGGACAGCTTTCACCGGGGAGCTGTTTTTT. Its protein is CASSVRTAFTGELFF. The full variable domain, its missing parts supplied by reference TRBV9 and TRBJ2-2, is DSGVTQTPKHLITATGQRVTLRCSPRSGDLSVYWYQQSLDQGLQFLIQYYNGEERAKGNILERFSAQQFPDLHSELNLSSLELGDSALYFCASSVRTAFTGELFFGEGSRLTVL.

CDR3 in DNA: TGTGCCAGTAAGCCAAGCGGGGGCCATAACACCGGGGAGCTGTTTTTT. Translation gives CASKPSGGHNTGELFF. The chain uses TRBV19 and TRBJ2-2; 8 bases fit TRBD2. The CDR3 loop spans 16 amino acids. Germline CDR1 reads LNHDA; CDR2 reads SQIVND (reference sequence). V was clipped by 7 bases and J by 2 bases; unmatched bases: 9. Complete variable domain (other parts from reference TRBV19 and TRBJ2-2): DGGITQSPKYLFRKEGQNVTLSCEQNLNHDAMYWYRQDPGQGLRLIYYSQIVNDFQKGDIAEGYSVSREKKESFPLTVTSAQKNPTAFYLCASKPSGGHNTGELFFGEGSRLTVL.

J is TRBJ2-7 and V is TRBV5-1; D is ambiguous. Germline CDR1 and CDR2: SGHRS and YFSETQ. Trimming left V 3 bases short and J 2 bases short, with 15 bases between. This CDR3 region has 15 residues. Here the CDR3 DNA reads TGCGCCAGCAGCTCCGTTCGTGGAGCTACCTACGAGCAGTACTTC. Protein product: CASSSVRGATYEQYF.

The rearrangement joins TRBV28 to TRBJ1-2, with 7 positions matching TRBD1. This CDR3 contains 14 residues. J gave up 5 bases and V 5 bases, and 8 bases lay outside the gene matches. CDR1 and CDR2 from the germline V gene are MDHEN and SYDVKM. The CDR3 DNA reads as TGTGCCAGCAGTCTTGAGGGGGCGCGATATGGCTACACCTTC. Residues: CASSLEGARYGYTF.

This sequence joins TRBV5-8 and TRBJ1-1; D might be TRBD1 (5 bases). The V gene's germline CDR1 is SGHTS and CDR2 YDEGEE. CDR3 length: 16 residues. V lost 0 bases and J lost 6, with 18 bases in between. The CDR3 here is CASSLELQGWAAEAFF. CDR3 bases: TGTGCCAGCAGCTTGGAACTCCAGGGATGGGCGGCTGAAGCTTTCTTT.

The chain employs TRBV27 and TRBJ1-2, with a possible D match to TRBD1 (5 bases). Between the trimmed V and J ends, which lost 3 bases and 4 bases, there was a span of 21 bases. The length of the CDR3 is 17 residues. Germline V gene data show CDR1 as MNHEY and CDR2 as SMNVEV (reference sequence). The chain's CDR3 is CASSLQGRTLLPYGYTF. In DNA, the CDR3 is TGTGCCAGCAGTTTGCAGGGTAGGACGCTATTGCCCTATGGCTACACCTTC.

The V and J genes are TRBV19 and TRBJ1-4, with 8 bases identical to TRBD1. The CDR3 is 15 residues long. Germline V CDR1 and CDR2: LNHDA, SQIVND (reference sequence). The junction had 11 bases not matched to a gene; V was cut back by 6 bases and J by 8 bases. DNA for the CDR3: TGTGCCAGTAGGCCCCCTGGACAGGGTAACGAAAAACTGTTTTTT. Amino acids: CASRPPGQGNEKLFF.

The chain recombines TRBV2 with TRBJ1-4; 9 bases match TRBD1. Germline values: CDR1 SNHLY, CDR2 FYNNEI. V was clipped by 6 bases and J by 7 bases; unmatched bases: 12. The CDR3 totals 16 residues. The CDR3 loop is CASSLQGAGFREKLFF. The CDR3 DNA follows: TGTGCCAGCAGCTTACAGGGGGCAGGGTTTCGTGAAAAACTGTTTTTT.

The chain uses TRBV28 and TRBJ1-4; 9 positions agree with TRBD1. CDR3 length: 13 amino acids. Germline values: CDR1 MDHEN, CDR2 SYDVKM. V lost 4 bases, J lost 11 bases, and 5 bases stayed unmatched. CDR3 DNA sequence: TGTGCCAGCAGTTCCCGGGACAGGGAGAAACTGTTTTTT. Its protein is CASSSRDREKLFF.

The rearrangement links TRBV11-3 to TRBJ2-1, with D maybe TRBD2 (5 bases). The CDR3 is made up of 13 amino acids. Germline CDR1 and CDR2: SGHNT and YENEEA. The V gene lost 5 bases and the J gene lost 10 bases, with 15 bases spanning the gap. CDR3 amino acids: CASSPVLTGEQFF. The CDR3, as DNA: TGTGCCAGCAGCCCCGTTCTTACGGGGGAGCAGTTCTTC.